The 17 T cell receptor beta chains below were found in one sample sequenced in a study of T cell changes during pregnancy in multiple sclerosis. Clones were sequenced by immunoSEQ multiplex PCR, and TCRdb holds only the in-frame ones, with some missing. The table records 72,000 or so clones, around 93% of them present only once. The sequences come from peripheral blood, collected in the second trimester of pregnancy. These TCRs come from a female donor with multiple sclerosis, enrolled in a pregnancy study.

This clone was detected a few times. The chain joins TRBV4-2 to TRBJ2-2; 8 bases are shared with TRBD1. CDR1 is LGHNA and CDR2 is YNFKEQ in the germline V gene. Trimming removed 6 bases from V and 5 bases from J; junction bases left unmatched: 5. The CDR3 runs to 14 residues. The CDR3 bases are TGTGCCAGCAGTGGACAGGGAGAGACCGGGGAGCTGTTTTTT. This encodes CASSGQGETGELFF.

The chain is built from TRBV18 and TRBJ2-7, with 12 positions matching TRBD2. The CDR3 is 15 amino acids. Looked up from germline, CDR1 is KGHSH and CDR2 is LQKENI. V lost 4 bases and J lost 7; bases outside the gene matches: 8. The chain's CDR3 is CASSRTSGEVGEQYF. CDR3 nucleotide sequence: TGTGCCAGCTCACGGACTAGCGGGGAGGTGGGTGAGCAGTACTTC.

This CDR3 reads CASSSGTVTDTQYF. The CDR3 bases are TGCGCCAGCAGCTCTGGGACTGTTACAGATACGCAGTATTTT. The J gene is TRBJ2-3, the V gene TRBV5-1, with a tentative D call TRBD2 (6 bases). V shed 3 bases and J shed 3 bases, with 11 bases lying between them. Germline V gene lookup returns CDR1 SGHRS and CDR2 YFSETQ. CDR3 length: 14 residues.

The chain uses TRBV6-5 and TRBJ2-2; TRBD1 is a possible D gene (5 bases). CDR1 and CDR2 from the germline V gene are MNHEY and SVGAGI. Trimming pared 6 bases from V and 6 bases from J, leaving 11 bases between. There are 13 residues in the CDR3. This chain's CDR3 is CASRKSGSGELFF. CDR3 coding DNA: TGTGCCAGCAGGAAATCAGGGTCCGGGGAGCTGTTTTTT.

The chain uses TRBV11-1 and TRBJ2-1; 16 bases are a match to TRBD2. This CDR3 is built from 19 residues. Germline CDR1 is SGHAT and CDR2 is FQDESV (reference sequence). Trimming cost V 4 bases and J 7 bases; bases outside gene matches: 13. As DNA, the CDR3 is TGTGCCAGCAGCTCCCCCCTGGGACTAGCGGGGGGGCCTGGGAATGAGCAGTTCTTC. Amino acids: CASSSPLGLAGGPGNEQFF.

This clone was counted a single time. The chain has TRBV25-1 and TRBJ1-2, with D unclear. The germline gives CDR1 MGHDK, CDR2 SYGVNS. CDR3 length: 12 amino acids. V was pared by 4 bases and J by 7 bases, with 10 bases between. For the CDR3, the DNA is TGTGCCAGCAGTGTATCCGGTTTTGGCTACACCTTC. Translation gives CASSVSGFGYTF.

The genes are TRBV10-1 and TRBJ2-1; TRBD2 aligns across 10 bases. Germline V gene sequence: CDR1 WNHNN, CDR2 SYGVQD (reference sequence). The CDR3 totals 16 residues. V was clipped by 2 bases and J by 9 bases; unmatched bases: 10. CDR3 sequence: CASSEALAGEFGEQFF. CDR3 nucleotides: TGCGCCAGCAGTGAGGCTCTAGCGGGGGAATTCGGTGAGCAGTTCTTC.

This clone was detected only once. This CDR3 is CASSLALFTDTQYF. The CDR3 nucleotides read TGTGCCAGCAGCTTAGCCCTCTTCACAGATACGCAGTATTTT. The rearrangement joins TRBV11-2 to TRBJ2-3; D gene uncertain. CDR1 is SGHAT, CDR2 FQNNGV, per germline. The V end lost 1 base, the J end lost 2 bases, and 7 bases lay between the germline ends. The CDR3 contains 14 residues.

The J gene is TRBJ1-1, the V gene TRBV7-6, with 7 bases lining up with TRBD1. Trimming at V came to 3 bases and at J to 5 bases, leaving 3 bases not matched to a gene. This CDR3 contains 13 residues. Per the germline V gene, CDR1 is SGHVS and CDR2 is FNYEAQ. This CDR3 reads CASSLGQITEAFF. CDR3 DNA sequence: TGTGCCAGCAGCTTGGGACAGATAACTGAAGCTTTCTTT.

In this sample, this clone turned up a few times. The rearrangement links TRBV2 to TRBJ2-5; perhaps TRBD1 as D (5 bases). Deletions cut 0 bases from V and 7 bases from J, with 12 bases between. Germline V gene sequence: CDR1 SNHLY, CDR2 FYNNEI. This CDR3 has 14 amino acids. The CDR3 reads CASSEAVSGATQYF. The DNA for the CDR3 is TGTGCCAGCAGTGAAGCCGTGAGTGGGGCGACCCAGTACTTC.

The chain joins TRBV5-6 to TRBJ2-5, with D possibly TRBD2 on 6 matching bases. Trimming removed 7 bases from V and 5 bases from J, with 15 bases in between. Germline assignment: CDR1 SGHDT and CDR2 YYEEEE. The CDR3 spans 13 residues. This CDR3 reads CASGIPGDETQYF. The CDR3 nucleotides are TGTGCCAGCGGCATCCCGGGGGATGAGACCCAGTACTTC.

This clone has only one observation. The CDR3 DNA reads TGTGCCAGCAGCCAAGAATTGACAATGGGGAACACCGGGGAGCTGTTTTTT. Its translation: CASSQELTMGNTGELFF. The gene calls are TRBV4-2 and TRBJ2-2; D not resolved. The CDR3 length is 17 residues. The ends were cut back, 0 bases at V and 1 base at J, with 12 bases in the middle. Germline V CDR1 and CDR2: LGHNA, YNFKEQ.

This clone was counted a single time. The CDR3 sequence is CASSWDSSNQPQHF. CDR3 nucleotides: TGTGCCAGCAGCTGGGACAGTAGCAATCAGCCCCAGCATTTT. The J gene is TRBJ1-5, the V gene TRBV7-9; 7 bases are shared with TRBD1. V lost 4 bases, J lost 0 bases, and 0 bases stayed unmatched. CDR1 and CDR2 (germline): SEHNR, FQNEAQ (reference sequence). The CDR3 is 14 amino acids. Based on the CDR3 plus reference TRBV7-9 and TRBJ1-5, the full variable domain is DTGVSQNPRHKITKRGQNVTFRCDPISEHNRLYWYRQTLGQGPEFLTYFQNEAQLEKSRLLSDRFSAERPKGSFSTLEIQRTEQGDSAMYLCASSWDSSNQPQHFGDGTRLSIL.

The CDR3 loop reads CASSPGTGGLVSYEQYF. DNA of the CDR3: TGTGCCAGCAGTCCCGGGACAGGGGGCCTTGTCTCCTACGAGCAGTACTTC. The chain recombines TRBV5-6 with TRBJ2-7, with 12 bases matching TRBD1. The CDR3 spans 17 residues. CDR1 is SGHDT, CDR2 YYEEEE, per germline. V was clipped by 5 bases and J by 0 bases; unmatched bases: 9.

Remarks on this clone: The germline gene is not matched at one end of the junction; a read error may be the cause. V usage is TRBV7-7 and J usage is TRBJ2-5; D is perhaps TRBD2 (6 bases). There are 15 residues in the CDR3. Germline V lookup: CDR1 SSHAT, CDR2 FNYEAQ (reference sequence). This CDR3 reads CASSFTGSSEETQYF. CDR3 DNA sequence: TGTGCTAGCAGCTTTACCGGCTCTAGCGAAGAGACCCAGTACTTC. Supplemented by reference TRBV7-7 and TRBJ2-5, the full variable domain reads GAGVSQSPRYKVTKRGQDVTLRCDPISSHATLYWYQQALGQGPEFLTYFNYEAQPDKSGLPSDRFSAERPEGSISTLTIQRTEQRDSAMYRCASSFTGSSEETQYFGPGTRLLVL.

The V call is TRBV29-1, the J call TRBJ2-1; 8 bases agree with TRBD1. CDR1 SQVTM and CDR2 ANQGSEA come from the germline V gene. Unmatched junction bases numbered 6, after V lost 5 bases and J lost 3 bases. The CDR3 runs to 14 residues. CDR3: CSVPPGQDYNEQFF. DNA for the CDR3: TGCAGCGTTCCCCCGGGACAGGACTACAATGAGCAGTTCTTC.

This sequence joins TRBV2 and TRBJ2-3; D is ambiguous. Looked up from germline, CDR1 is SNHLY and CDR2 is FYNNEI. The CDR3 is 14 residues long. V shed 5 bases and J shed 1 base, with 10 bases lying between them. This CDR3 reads CASSPARRTDTQYF. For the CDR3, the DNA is TGTGCCAGCAGTCCCGCGCGGCGCACAGATACGCAGTATTTT.